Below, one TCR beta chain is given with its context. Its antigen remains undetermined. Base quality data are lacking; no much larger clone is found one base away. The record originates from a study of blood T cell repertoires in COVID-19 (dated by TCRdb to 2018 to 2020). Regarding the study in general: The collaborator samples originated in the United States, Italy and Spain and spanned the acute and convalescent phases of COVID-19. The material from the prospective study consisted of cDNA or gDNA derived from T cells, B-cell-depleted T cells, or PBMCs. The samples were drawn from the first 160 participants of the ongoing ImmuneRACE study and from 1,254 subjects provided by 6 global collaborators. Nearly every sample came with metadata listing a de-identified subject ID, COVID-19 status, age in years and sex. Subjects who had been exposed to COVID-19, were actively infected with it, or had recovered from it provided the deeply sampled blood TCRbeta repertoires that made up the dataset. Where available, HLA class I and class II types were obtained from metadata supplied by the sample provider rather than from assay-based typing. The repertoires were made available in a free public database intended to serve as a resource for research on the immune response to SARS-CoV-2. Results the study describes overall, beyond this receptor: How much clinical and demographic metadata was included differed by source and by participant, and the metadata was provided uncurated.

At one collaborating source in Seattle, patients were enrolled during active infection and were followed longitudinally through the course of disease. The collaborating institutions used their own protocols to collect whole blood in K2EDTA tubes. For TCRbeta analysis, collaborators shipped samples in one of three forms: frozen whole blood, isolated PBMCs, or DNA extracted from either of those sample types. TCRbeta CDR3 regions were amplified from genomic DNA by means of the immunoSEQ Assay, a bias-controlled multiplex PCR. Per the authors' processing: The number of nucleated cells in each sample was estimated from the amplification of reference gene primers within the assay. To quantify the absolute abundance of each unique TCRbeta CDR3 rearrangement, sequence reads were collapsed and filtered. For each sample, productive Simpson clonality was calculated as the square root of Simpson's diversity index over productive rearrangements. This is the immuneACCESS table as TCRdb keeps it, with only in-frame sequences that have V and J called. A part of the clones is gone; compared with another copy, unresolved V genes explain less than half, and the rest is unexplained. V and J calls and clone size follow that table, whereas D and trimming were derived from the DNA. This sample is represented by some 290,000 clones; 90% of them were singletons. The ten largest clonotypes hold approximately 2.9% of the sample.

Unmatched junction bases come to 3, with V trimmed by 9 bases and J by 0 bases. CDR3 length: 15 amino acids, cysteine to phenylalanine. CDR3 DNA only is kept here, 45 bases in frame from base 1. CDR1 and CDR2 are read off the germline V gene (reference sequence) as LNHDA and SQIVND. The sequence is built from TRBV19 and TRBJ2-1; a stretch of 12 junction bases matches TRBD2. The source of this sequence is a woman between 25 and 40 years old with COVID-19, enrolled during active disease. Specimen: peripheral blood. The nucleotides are TGTGCCAGCCGGACTAGCGGGAACTCCTACAATGAGCAGTTCTTC. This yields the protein CASRTSGNSYNEQFF.